These 27 T cell receptor beta chains share one sample of origin, sequenced in a study of T cells in Graves' hyperthyroidism and ophthalmopathy. The investigators amplified TCR beta CDR3 regions from RNA transcripts. With the HTBI primer set, the TCR CDR3 went through a first round of RT-PCR. TCRdb re-analysed the multiplex PCR reads in MiXCR, keeping a single row per CDR3 protein. The sample carries more than 450,000 distinct CDR3 sequences, 12% to 15% recorded once. The material sequenced was blood. All receptors come from a woman in her thirties or forties with Graves' hyperthyroidism.

In this sample, this clonotype turned up a few times. The chain carries TRBV6-6 and TRBJ2-7; D is possibly TRBD2 (6 bases). Germline assignment: CDR1 MNHNY and CDR2 SVGAGI (reference sequence). V shed 0 bases and J shed 0 bases, with 9 bases lying between them. This CDR3 contains 15 residues. The CDR3 region has the DNA TGTGCCAGCAGTTACTCGCGGGGCAGCTCCTACGAGCAGTACTTC. Protein sequence: CASSYSRGSSYEQYF.

This chain joins TRBV6-1 and TRBJ2-5, with D perhaps TRBD2 (6 bases). CDR3 length: 13 amino acids. The germline V gene encodes CDR1 MNHNS and CDR2 SASEGT. Trimming pared 7 bases from V and 5 bases from J, leaving 14 bases between. The CDR3: CASNQLTSETQYF. The CDR3 DNA is TGTGCCAGCAACCAACTTACTAGCGAGACCCAGTACTTC.

This clonotype was counted ten times or more. V is TRBV11-2 and J is TRBJ2-1, with a tentative D call TRBD2 (5 bases). The CDR3 contains 15 residues. CDR1 is SGHAT and CDR2 is FQNNGV in the germline V gene. V was clipped by 2 bases and J by 2 bases, with 10 bases between them. The CDR3 nucleotides are TGTGCCAGCAGCTTATCTAGGAGGCCCTACAATGAGCAGTTCTTC. Residues: CASSLSRRPYNEQFF.

Regarding this clonotype: A much bigger clone sits one base away, suggesting this may be a read error. V is TRBV28 and J is TRBJ1-2; tentatively, D is TRBD1 (5 bases). This CDR3 has 13 amino acids. V gave up 6 bases and J gave up 4 bases, with 12 bases separating them. Germline V gene sequence: CDR1 MDHEN, CDR2 SYDVKM. The CDR3 protein is CASRPWGSYGYTF. For the CDR3, the DNA is TGTGCCAGCAGACCGTGGGGGAGCTATGGCTACACCTTC.

At least ten counts were recorded for this clonotype. This chain connects TRBV30 to TRBJ1-1; 8 bases are shared with TRBD1. This CDR3 has 15 residues. Germline lookup yields CDR1 GTSNPN and CDR2 SVGIG (reference sequence). With V trimmed by 3 bases and J by 3 bases, 9 bases remained unmatched. CDR3 loop: CAWRRTGGLDTEAFF. The CDR3 nucleotides are TGTGCCTGGAGACGTACAGGGGGTTTGGACACTGAAGCTTTCTTT.

This clonotype was seen only a few times. The chain's CDR3 is CASSARQGPRETQYF. The CDR3 DNA reads TGTGCCAGCTCAGCCCGACAGGGTCCGAGAGAGACCCAGTACTTC. This chain connects TRBV18 to TRBJ2-5, with TRBD1 matching over 7 bases. The CDR3 contains 15 residues. The trim removed 5 bases at V and 4 bases at J, leaving 10 bases unmatched. Germline CDR1 and CDR2: KGHSH and LQKENI.

In this sample, this clonotype turned up many times. The J gene is TRBJ1-5, the V gene TRBV6-1; 7 nucleotides agree with TRBD1. V lost 3 bases to trimming and J lost 6 bases; unmatched junction nucleotides: 2. CDR3 length: 13 residues. Germline-derived CDR1 and CDR2 are MNHNS and SASEGT. The CDR3 DNA is TGTGCCAGCAGTGAGTACAGGGGTCAGCCCCAGCATTTT. Translating gives CASSEYRGQPQHF.

In its sample, this clonotype was seen many times. The chain uses TRBV2 and TRBJ1-5, with TRBD1 as a possible D gene (5 bases). Germline V gives CDR1 SNHLY, CDR2 FYNNEI. Deletions cut 1 base from V and 4 bases from J, with 11 bases between. The CDR3 runs 15 residues. The CDR3 reads CASSEESGWNQPQHF. The DNA for the CDR3 is TGTGCCAGCAGTGAAGAGTCAGGGTGGAATCAGCCCCAGCATTTT.

This clonotype was detected many times. The rearrangement joins TRBV28 to TRBJ2-5, with 7 bases that match TRBD1. With V trimmed by 5 bases and J by 4 bases, 10 bases remained unmatched. The CDR3 runs to 15 residues. Germline CDR1 reads MDHEN; CDR2 reads SYDVKM. The CDR3, as DNA: TGTGCCAGCAGTCGCAGACTAAGACAGGGAGAGACCCAGTACTTC. It specifies CASSRRLRQGETQYF.

The sample holds a few counts of this clonotype. The J gene is TRBJ2-1, the V gene TRBV20-1; 8 nucleotides align to TRBD2. There are 14 residues in the CDR3. Germline V gene sequence: CDR1 DFQATT, CDR2 SNEGSKA (reference sequence). Losses at the gene ends were 3 bases for V and 3 bases for J; bases not matched to a gene: 4. In nucleotides, the CDR3 is TGCAGTGCTAGGGGAGCGGGAGTCTACAATGAGCAGTTCTTC. Residues: CSARGAGVYNEQFF.

This clonotype came up many times. V and J are TRBV7-2 and TRBJ2-7; 10 bases map to TRBD1. The CDR3 totals 15 residues. CDR1 is SGHTA, CDR2 FQGNSA, per germline. Losses at the gene ends were 1 base for V and 2 bases for J; bases not matched to a gene: 2. The CDR3 protein is CASSLGQGAPYEQYF. In nucleotides, the CDR3 is TGTGCCAGCAGCTTAGGACAGGGGGCGCCCTACGAGCAGTACTTC.

This rearrangement joins TRBV12-3 or TRBV12-4 to TRBJ1-1, with D maybe TRBD1 (6 bases). Between the trimmed V and J ends, which lost 5 bases and 7 bases, there was a span of 8 bases. The CDR3 contains 11 residues. This chain's CDR3 is CASSSRGEAFF. The DNA of the CDR3 is TGTGCCAGCAGTAGCAGGGGTGAAGCTTTCTTT.

At least ten counts were recorded for this clonotype. The chain carries TRBV10-3 and TRBJ2-7; D is perhaps TRBD1 (6 bases). With 8 bases removed from V and 3 bases from J, the gap between germline ends came to 20 bases. Germline V gene data show CDR1 as ENHRY and CDR2 as SYGVKD. This CDR3 is built from 15 residues. Here the CDR3 reads CAISLQDRTLYEQYF. The CDR3, as DNA: TGTGCCATCTCCCTCCAGGACAGAACACTCTACGAGCAGTACTTC.

This clonotype was picked up many times. The rearrangement uses TRBV28 and TRBJ2-7; perhaps D is TRBD1 or TRBD2 (5 bases each). V was pared by 6 bases and J by 0 bases, with 15 bases between. Germline CDR1 MDHEN, CDR2 SYDVKM. The CDR3 consists of 15 residues. CDR3: CASSLGPQLSYEQYF. CDR3 bases: TGTGCCAGCAGCCTGGGACCGCAGCTCTCCTACGAGCAGTACTTC.

This clonotype was detected a few times. This chain joins TRBV19 and TRBJ1-1; 11 bases align to TRBD1. Germline loops: CDR1 LNHDA, CDR2 SQIVND (reference sequence). After removal of 5 bases from V and 4 bases from J, the junction contained 12 bases not matched to a gene. This CDR3 contains 17 residues. CDR3 sequence reads: CASSAPGQGVRGTEAFF. CDR3 sequence (DNA): TGTGCCAGTAGTGCACCGGGACAGGGGGTTCGAGGCACTGAAGCTTTCTTT.

This clonotype was seen many times. The rearrangement uses TRBV28 and TRBJ2-2; 8 bases map to TRBD2. The germline gives CDR1 MDHEN, CDR2 SYDVKM. This CDR3 has 16 amino acids. The V segment lost 6 bases and the J segment 1 base; nucleotides outside the gene matches: 7. DNA for the CDR3: TGTGCCAGCAGCAACAGCGGGAGCGGGAACACCGGGGAGCTGTTTTTT. Translation: CASSNSGSGNTGELFF. Based on the CDR3 plus reference TRBV28 and TRBJ2-2, the full variable domain is DVKVTQSSRYLVKRTGEKVFLECVQDMDHENMFWYRQDPGLGLRLIYFSYDVKMKEKGDIPEGYSVSREKKERFSLILESASTNQTSMYLCASSNSGSGNTGELFFGEGSRLTVL.

This clonotype was picked up many times. The rearrangement uses TRBV6-5 and TRBJ1-2; 8 bases match TRBD1. The CDR3 covers 15 residues. With V trimmed by 0 bases and J by 5 bases, 5 bases remained unmatched. Germline V gene data show CDR1 as MNHEY and CDR2 as SVGAGI. CDR3 amino acids: CASSYSNRGIYGYTF. The CDR3 coding sequence is TGTGCCAGCAGTTACTCAAACAGGGGGATATATGGCTACACCTTC.

V is TRBV5-1 and J is TRBJ1-3; no clear D gene. CDR1 SGHRS and CDR2 YFSETQ come from the germline V gene. The CDR3 totals 16 residues. V lost 0 bases to trimming and J lost 4 bases, with 14 bases between them. The CDR3 DNA reads as TGCGCCAGCAGCTTGGGGACCGGCCAGAGAGGAAACACCATATATTTT. It codes for CASSLGTGQRGNTIYF.

This clonotype has only a few counts. J is TRBJ2-7 and V is TRBV5-1, with TRBD1 matching 11 bases. V dropped 4 bases and J dropped 5; count of bases not matched to a gene: 20. CDR3 length equals 19 residues. Germline V gene sequence: CDR1 SGHRS, CDR2 YFSETQ. CDR3 loop: CASSVPGQGDSGVPHEQYF. CDR3 DNA: TGCGCCAGCAGCGTCCCGGGACAGGGGGACTCAGGGGTCCCCCACGAGCAGTACTTC.

V and J are TRBV5-1 and TRBJ2-1; 9 bases match TRBD2. V shed 0 bases, J shed 8 bases, and the junction held 6 bases outside the gene matches. Germline CDR1 reads SGHRS; CDR2 reads YFSETQ. The CDR3 loop spans 15 amino acids. The CDR3 region is CASSLEVAGEDEQFF. The DNA of the CDR3 is TGCGCCAGCAGCTTGGAGGTAGCGGGAGAGGATGAGCAGTTCTTC.

As regards this clonotype: At one end, the junction sequence differs from germline, possibly due to a read error. The gene calls are TRBV6-2 or TRBV6-3 and TRBJ2-1, with TRBD2 matching 10 bases. CDR1 and CDR2 (germline): MNHEY, SVGEGT. The CDR3 contains 17 residues. The CDR3 region has the DNA TGTGCCTGCAGAAGTCTAGCGGGAGTCTTACTTTACAATGAGCAGTTCTTC. Its translation: CACRSLAGVLLYNEQFF.

This clonotype has a count of ten or more. The chain recombines TRBV19 with TRBJ2-7; D is possibly TRBD1 (6 bases). This CDR3 has 14 residues. Trimming took 4 bases from V and 2 from J, leaving 12 bases between them. CDR1 is LNHDA, CDR2 SQIVND, per germline (reference sequence). The chain's CDR3 is CASSTTGQPYEQYF. The CDR3 coding sequence is TGTGCCAGTAGTACCACTGGACAGCCCTACGAGCAGTACTTC.

This clonotype appeared a few times. The chain employs TRBV6-1 and TRBJ2-5; D is perhaps TRBD1 (5 bases). The CDR3 is made up of 14 amino acids. Trimming removed 1 base from V and 5 bases from J, with 11 bases in between. CDR1 MNHNS and CDR2 SASEGT come from the germline V gene. The CDR3 loop is CASSEVLGRETQYF. The CDR3 nucleotides read TGTGCCAGCAGTGAAGTTCTGGGGCGTGAGACCCAGTACTTC.

This clonotype was seen a handful of times. V is TRBV6-6 and J is TRBJ2-5, with D perhaps assigned TRBD1 or TRBD2 (5 bases each). The germline V gene has CDR1 MNHNY and CDR2 SVGAGI (reference sequence). V shed 0 bases and J shed 4 bases, with 12 bases lying between them. The CDR3 consists of 15 residues. The CDR3 region is CASSYSRSGGETQYF. The DNA of the CDR3 is TGTGCCAGCAGTTACTCTCGAAGTGGGGGAGAGACCCAGTACTTC.

The sample holds many counts of this clonotype. This chain connects TRBV7-2 to TRBJ2-4, with a weak D call TRBD2 (6 bases). The CDR3 sequence is 16 residues long. Germline V gene lookup returns CDR1 SGHTA and CDR2 FQGNSA. Trimming shortened V by 3 bases and J by 3 bases, and 15 bases separated the two germline ends. The CDR3 bases are TGTGCCAGCAGCTTGACTTCGGGAGTTATCAAAAACATTCAGTACTTC. Its translation is CASSLTSGVIKNIQYF.

This clonotype was counted once. This may stem from a read error, because a much larger clone lies one nucleotide away. The genes are TRBV29-1 and TRBJ1-1; D remains ambiguous. CDR1 SQVTM and CDR2 ANQGSEA come from the germline V gene. V shed 7 bases and J shed 1 base, with 10 bases lying between them. The CDR3 has 12 amino acids. The CDR3 is CSGARANTEAFF. CDR3 bases: TGCAGCGGGGCCCGAGCGAACACTGAAGCTTTCTTT.

This clonotype has ten or more counts. The V call is TRBV15, the J call TRBJ2-1; TRBD2 matches 8 bases. CDR3 length equals 15 residues. The V gene's germline CDR1 is LNHNV and CDR2 YYDKDF (reference sequence). The V and J ends lost 1 base and 5 bases, in that order; junction bases with no gene match: 4. CDR3 amino acids: CATSRAGGPNNEQFF. The CDR3 DNA sequence: TGTGCCACCAGCAGAGCGGGAGGGCCGAACAATGAGCAGTTCTTC.